This TCR beta chain is drawn from a study of radiotherapy plus CTLA-4 blockade in lung cancer. Study details: Among enrolled patients, about 18% responded and more than 25% achieved disease control. Study conclusions and caveats: Early clonal dynamics of blood T cells, together with interferon-beta, were reported as the best response predictor. After radiotherapy and ipilimumab, tumor-derived clones expanded in peripheral blood.

Comments on this clone: Its matching antigen is unknown.

The junction had 7 bases not matched to a gene; V was cut back by 2 bases and J by 5 bases. Germline-derived CDR1 and CDR2 are LNHNV and YYDKDF (reference sequence). The CDR3 runs to 15 residues. Some clones are missing from TCRdb's copy, which holds only in-frame ones; the method was immunoSEQ multiplex PCR. Here the sample spans about 51,000 clones, about 76% being singletons. CTLA-4 blockade with ipilimumab, together with focal radiation, was given to patients with chemo-refractory metastatic non-small-cell lung cancer. The source is a human donor with non-small cell lung cancer who had a complete response to radiotherapy plus ipilimumab. This material consisted of peripheral blood, taken from a patient treated with radiotherapy plus ipilimumab. The chain carries TRBV15 and TRBJ2-7, with 9 positions matching TRBD1. CDR3 sequence: CATSRRDRVGNEQYF. The DNA for the CDR3 is TGTGCCACCAGCAGAAGGGACAGGGTTGGAAACGAGCAGTACTTC.